These T cell receptor beta chains were read from a single sample in a study of shared T cell receptors in the human thymus. The assay was immunoSEQ multiplex PCR, and TCRdb's table has in-frame clones only and misses some. The data contain about 660,000 clones, 85% to 90% of them singletons. The same data also went into a second study, on human thymus T cells.

Sequencing input: thymocytes. These receptors all come from a boy under two years old with a congenital heart defect. CDR3s include the opening cysteine and the closing phenylalanine or tryptophan. The D gene is left open where the match is weak. Some rows have no size entry. The others give once, few or many, or a class for an expanded clone.

CDR3 protein,CDR3 DNA,V gene,J gene,clone size,D gene
CASSDPVSGGETQYF,TGTGCCAGCAGCGACCCCGTATCGGGGGGGGAGACCCAGTACTTC,TRBV7-9,TRBJ2-5,once,TRBD2
CAISGPGTGGYEQYF,TGTGCCATCAGTGGCCCCGGGACAGGGGGCTACGAGCAGTACTTC,TRBV10-3,TRBJ2-7,-,TRBD1
CASSLAPGGRNTEAFF,TGCGCCAGCAGCTTGGCTCCAGGCGGGCGGAACACTGAAGCTTTCTTT,TRBV5-1,TRBJ1-1,few,-
CASSYRQGPDQPQHF,TGTGCCAGCAGTTACAGGCAGGGCCCCGATCAGCCCCAGCATTTT,TRBV6-5,TRBJ1-5,-,-
CASSRGLGTEAFF,TGTGCCAGCAGTAGGGGGCTGGGGACTGAAGCTTTCTTT,TRBV6-1,TRBJ1-1,-,TRBD1
CASSQITPGGAYEQYF,TGTGCCAGCAGCCAAATCACCCCAGGGGGCGCGTACGAGCAGTACTTC,TRBV14,TRBJ2-7,once,TRBD1
CASRGLSYYEQYF,TGCGCCAGCAGGGGACTATCTTACTACGAGCAGTACTTC,TRBV10-1,TRBJ2-7,-,TRBD2
CASGVTGVTDTQYF,TGCGCCAGCGGGGTGACAGGGGTGACAGATACGCAGTATTTT,TRBV10-1,TRBJ2-3,-,TRBD1
CAWMRGRTNTEAFF,TGTGCCTGGATGAGGGGGCGGACTAACACTGAAGCTTTCTTT,TRBV30,TRBJ1-1,-,TRBD1
CASSQDLGLAGGFTDTQYF,TGCGCCAGCAGCCAAGATCTTGGACTAGCGGGAGGTTTCACAGATACGCAGTATTTT,TRBV4-3,TRBJ2-3,once,TRBD2
CASRNHGTDQTGELFF,TGCGCCAGCAGGAATCACGGGACAGACCAGACCGGGGAGCTGTTTTTT,TRBV23-1,TRBJ2-2,-,TRBD1
CASSLVLHSASYEQYF,TGTGCCAGCAGTTTGGTCCTTCATTCCGCGTCCTACGAGCAGTACTTC,TRBV27,TRBJ2-7,-,-
CASSQDSSGAYEQYF,TGCGCCAGCAGCCAAGATTCGTCGGGGGCCTACGAGCAGTACTTC,TRBV4-1,TRBJ2-7,-,-
CASSLWGHLLNQPQHF,TGTGCCAGCAGTTTATGGGGACACCTACTCAATCAGCCCCAGCATTTT,TRBV28,TRBJ1-5,-,-
CASSDDRGETAAFF,TGTGCCAGCAGTGACGACAGGGGAGAGACTGCAGCTTTCTTT,TRBV6-5,TRBJ1-1,-,TRBD1
CASSGSGRGGSYEQYF,TGTGCCAGCAGTGGTAGCGGCAGGGGAGGGTCCTACGAGCAGTACTTC,TRBV25-1,TRBJ2-7,-,-
CASSSGERSYEQYF,TGTGCCAGCAGTTCGGGGGAGCGGTCCTACGAGCAGTACTTC,TRBV6-1,TRBJ2-7,-,-
CASSPRTGSLYGYTF,TGTGCCAGCAGTCCTAGGACGGGGAGCCTCTATGGCTACACCTTC,TRBV6-5,TRBJ1-2,-,-
CACGDGELFF,TGTGCCTGCGGGGACGGGGAGCTGTTTTTT,TRBV30,TRBJ2-2,-,-
CASTSGTGELFF,TGTGCCAGCACCTCGGGTACCGGGGAGCTGTTTTTT,TRBV28,TRBJ2-2,-,-
CASSQASGGPYEQYF,TGTGCCAGCAGCCAAGCCAGCGGAGGACCCTACGAGCAGTACTTC,TRBV4-2,TRBJ2-7,-,-
CASSPLGQARGEQYF,TGTGCCAGCAGTCCCCTCGGACAGGCCAGGGGGGAGCAGTACTTC,TRBV25-1,TRBJ2-7,-,TRBD1
CASSLPPGEGSYEQYF,TGTGCCAGCAGCTTACCCCCGGGAGAGGGATCCTACGAGCAGTACTTC,TRBV7-9,TRBJ2-7,few,-
CASSQEPAGANVLTF,TGCGCCAGCAGCCAAGAGCCAGCTGGGGCCAACGTCCTGACTTTC,TRBV4-3,TRBJ2-6,once,-
CASSRRGKTNYGYTF,TGTGCCAGCAGCCGGCGGGGGAAGACTAACTATGGCTACACCTTC,TRBV5-8,TRBJ1-2,-,-
CASSNGPREYGYTF,TGTGCCAGTAGTAACGGACCCCGGGAGTATGGCTACACCTTC,TRBV19,TRBJ1-2,-,-
CSVGGDSKNIQYF,TGCAGCGTGGGAGGGGACTCCAAAAACATTCAGTACTTC,TRBV29-1,TRBJ2-4,once,TRBD2